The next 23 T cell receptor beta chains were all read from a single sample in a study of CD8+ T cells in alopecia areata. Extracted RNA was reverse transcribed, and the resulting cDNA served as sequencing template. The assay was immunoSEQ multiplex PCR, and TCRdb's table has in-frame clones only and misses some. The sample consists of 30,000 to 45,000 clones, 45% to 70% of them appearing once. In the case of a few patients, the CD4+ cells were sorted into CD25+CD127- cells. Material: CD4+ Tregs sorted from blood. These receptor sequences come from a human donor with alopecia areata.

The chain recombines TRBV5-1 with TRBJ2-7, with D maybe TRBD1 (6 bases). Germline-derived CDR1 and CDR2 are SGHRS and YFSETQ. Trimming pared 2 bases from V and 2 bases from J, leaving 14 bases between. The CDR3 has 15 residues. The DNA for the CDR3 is TGCGCCAGCAGCTTCACCGGGACATCGACCTACGAGCAGTACTTC. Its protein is CASSFTGTSTYEQYF.

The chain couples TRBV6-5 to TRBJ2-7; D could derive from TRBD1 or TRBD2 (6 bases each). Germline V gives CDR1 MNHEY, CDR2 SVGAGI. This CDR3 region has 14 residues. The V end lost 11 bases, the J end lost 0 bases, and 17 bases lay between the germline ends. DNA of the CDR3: TGTGCCTCTCGAGAGGGGGGAAACTCCTACGAGCAGTACTTC. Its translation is CASREGGNSYEQYF.

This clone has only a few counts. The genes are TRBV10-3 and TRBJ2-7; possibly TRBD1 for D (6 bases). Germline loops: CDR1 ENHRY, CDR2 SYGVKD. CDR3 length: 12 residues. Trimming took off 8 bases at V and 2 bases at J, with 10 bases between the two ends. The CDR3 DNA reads TGTGCCATCGGGACACTGACCTACGAGCAGTACTTC. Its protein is CAIGTLTYEQYF.

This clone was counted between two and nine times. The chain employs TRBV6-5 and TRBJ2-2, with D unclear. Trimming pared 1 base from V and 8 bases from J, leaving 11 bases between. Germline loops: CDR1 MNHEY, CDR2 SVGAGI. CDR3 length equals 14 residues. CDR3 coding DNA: TGTGCCAGCAGTTACTATGTGGAGCTAGGGGAGCTGTTTTTT. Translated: CASSYYVELGELFF.

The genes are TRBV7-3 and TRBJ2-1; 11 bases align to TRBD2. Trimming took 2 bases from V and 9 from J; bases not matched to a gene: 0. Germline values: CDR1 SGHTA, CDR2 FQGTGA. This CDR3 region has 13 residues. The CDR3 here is CASSLGTSGEQFF. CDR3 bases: TGTGCCAGCAGCTTAGGGACTAGCGGTGAGCAGTTCTTC.

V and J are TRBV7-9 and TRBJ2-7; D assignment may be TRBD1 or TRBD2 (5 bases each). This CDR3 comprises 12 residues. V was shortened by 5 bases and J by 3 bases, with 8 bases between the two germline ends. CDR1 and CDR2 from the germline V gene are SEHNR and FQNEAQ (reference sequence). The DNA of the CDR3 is TGTGCCAGCAGCCGGGACCACTACGAGCAGTACTTC. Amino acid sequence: CASSRDHYEQYF.

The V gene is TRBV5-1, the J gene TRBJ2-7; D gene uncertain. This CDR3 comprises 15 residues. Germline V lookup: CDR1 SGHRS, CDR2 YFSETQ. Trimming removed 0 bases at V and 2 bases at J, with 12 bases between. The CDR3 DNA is TGCGCCAGCAGCTTGGTCTCGGACGGAGCCTACGAGCAGTACTTC. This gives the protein CASSLVSDGAYEQYF.

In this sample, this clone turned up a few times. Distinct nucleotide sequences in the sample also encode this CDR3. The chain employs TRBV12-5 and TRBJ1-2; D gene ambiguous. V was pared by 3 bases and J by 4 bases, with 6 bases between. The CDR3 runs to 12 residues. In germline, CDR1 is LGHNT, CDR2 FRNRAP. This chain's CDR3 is CASGFSGYGYTF. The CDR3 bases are TGTGCTAGTGGTTTCTCGGGCTATGGCTACACCTTC.

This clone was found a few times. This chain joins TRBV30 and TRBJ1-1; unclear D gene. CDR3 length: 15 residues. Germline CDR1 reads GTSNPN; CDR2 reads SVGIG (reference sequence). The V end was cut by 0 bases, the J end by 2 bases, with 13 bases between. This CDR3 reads CAWSVLSGGNTEAFF. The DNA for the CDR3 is TGTGCCTGGAGTGTACTCAGTGGAGGAAACACTGAAGCTTTCTTT.

This CDR3 reads CATSRDGFEQYF. The CDR3 nucleotides read TGTGCCACCAGCAGAGATGGGTTCGAGCAGTACTTC. The chain carries TRBV15 and TRBJ2-7, with unresolved D. Germline V lookup: CDR1 LNHNV, CDR2 YYDKDF (reference sequence). The V and J ends lost 0 bases and 6 bases respectively, with 6 bases between them. CDR3 length: 12 residues.

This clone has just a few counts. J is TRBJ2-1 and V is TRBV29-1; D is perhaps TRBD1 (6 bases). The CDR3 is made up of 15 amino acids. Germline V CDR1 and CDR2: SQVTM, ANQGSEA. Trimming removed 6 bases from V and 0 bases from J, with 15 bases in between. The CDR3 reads CSVVRQATSYNEQFF. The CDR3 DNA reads TGCAGCGTAGTACGACAGGCCACCTCCTACAATGAGCAGTTCTTC.

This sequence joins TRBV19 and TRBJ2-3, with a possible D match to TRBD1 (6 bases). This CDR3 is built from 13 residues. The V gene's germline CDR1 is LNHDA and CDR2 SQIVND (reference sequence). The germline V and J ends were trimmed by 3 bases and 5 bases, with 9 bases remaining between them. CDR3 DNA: TGTGCCAGTAGTATTGGGACAAAAGATACGCAGTATTTT. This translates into CASSIGTKDTQYF. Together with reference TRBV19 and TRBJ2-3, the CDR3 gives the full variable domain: DGGITQSPKYLFRKEGQNVTLSCEQNLNHDAMYWYRQDPGQGLRLIYYSQIVNDFQKGDIAEGYSVSREKKESFPLTVTSAQKNPTAFYLCASSIGTKDTQYFGPGTRLTVL.

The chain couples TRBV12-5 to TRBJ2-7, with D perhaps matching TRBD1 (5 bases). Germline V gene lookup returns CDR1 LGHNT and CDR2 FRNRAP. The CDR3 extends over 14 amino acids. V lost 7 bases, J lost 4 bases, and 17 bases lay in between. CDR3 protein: CASAPVFREYEQYF. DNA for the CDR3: TGTGCTAGTGCCCCCGTTTTCAGGGAATACGAGCAGTACTTC.

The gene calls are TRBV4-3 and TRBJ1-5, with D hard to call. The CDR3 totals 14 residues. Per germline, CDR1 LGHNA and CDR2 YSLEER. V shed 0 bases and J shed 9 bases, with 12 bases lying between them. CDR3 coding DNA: TGCGCCAGCAGCCAAGATCTAGGGCCATGGCCCCAGCATTTT. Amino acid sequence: CASSQDLGPWPQHF.

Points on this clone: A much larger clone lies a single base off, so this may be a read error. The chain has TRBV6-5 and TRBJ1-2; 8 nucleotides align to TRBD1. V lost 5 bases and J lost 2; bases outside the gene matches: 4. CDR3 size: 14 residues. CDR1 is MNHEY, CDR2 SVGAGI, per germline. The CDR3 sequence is CASSPRQGNYGYTF. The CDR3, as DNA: TGTGCCAGCAGTCCAAGACAGGGGAACTATGGCTACACCTTC.

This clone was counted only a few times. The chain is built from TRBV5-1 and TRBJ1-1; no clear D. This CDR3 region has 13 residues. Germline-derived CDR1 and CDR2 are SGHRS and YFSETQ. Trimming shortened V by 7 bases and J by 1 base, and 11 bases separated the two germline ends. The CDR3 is CASRGQQNTEAFF. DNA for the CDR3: TGCGCCAGCCGAGGGCAGCAGAACACTGAAGCTTTCTTT.

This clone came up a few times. CDR3 nucleotide sequence: TGTGCCAGCAGGGGGAGCCGACCCAGCACAGATACGCAGTATTTT. This encodes CASRGSRPSTDTQYF. The chain carries TRBV27 and TRBJ2-3; D possibly corresponds to TRBD2 (5 bases). Trimming removed 6 bases at V and 0 bases at J, with 13 bases between. Germline-derived CDR1 and CDR2 are MNHEY and SMNVEV (reference sequence). The length of the CDR3 is 15 residues.

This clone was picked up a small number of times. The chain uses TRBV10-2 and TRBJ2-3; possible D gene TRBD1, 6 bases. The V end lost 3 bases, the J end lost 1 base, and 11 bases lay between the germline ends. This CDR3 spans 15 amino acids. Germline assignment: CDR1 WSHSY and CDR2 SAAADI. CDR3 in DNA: TGCGCCAGCAGTGATGACAGGCAACGCACAGATACGCAGTATTTT. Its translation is CASSDDRQRTDTQYF.

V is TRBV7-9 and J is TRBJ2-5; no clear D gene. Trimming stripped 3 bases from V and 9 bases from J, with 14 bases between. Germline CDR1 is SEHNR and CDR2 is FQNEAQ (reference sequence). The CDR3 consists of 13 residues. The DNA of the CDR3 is TGTGCCAGCAGCTTCTATACGGACGGTGCCCAGTACTTC. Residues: CASSFYTDGAQYF.

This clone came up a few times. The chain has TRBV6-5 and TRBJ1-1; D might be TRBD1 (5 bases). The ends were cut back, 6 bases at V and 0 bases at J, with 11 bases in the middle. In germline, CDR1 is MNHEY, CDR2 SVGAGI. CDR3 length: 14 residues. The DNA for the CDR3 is TGTGCCAGCAGGCCGGGACGGATGAACACTGAAGCTTTCTTT. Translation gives CASRPGRMNTEAFF.

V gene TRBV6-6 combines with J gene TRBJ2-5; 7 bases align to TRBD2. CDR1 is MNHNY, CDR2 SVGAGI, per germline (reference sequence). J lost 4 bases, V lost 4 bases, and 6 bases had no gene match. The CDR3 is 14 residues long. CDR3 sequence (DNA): TGTGCCAGCAGTTTTCCGGGCGGGGGAGAGACCCAGTACTTC. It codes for CASSFPGGGETQYF.

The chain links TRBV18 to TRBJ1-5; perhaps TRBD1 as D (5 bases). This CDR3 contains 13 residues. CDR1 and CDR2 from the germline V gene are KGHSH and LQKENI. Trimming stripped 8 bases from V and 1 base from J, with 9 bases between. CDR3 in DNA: TGTGCCAGCGCAAGACAGAGCAATCAGCCCCAGCATTTT. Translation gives CASARQSNQPQHF.

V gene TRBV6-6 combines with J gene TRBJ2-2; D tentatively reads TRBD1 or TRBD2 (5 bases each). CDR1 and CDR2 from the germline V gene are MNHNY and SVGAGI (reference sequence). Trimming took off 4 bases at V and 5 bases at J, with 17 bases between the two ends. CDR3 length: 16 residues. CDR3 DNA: TGTGCCAGCAGTTCCCTGGGGCTAGCCGGGACCGGGGAGCTGTTTTTT. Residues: CASSSLGLAGTGELFF.